The rows below give T cell receptor beta chains drawn from one sample of a study of radiotherapy plus CTLA-4 blockade in lung cancer. The repertoire was sequenced with immunoSEQ multiplex PCR; TCRdb's copy has only in-frame clones and lacks some. There are over 70,000 clones in the sample; around 88% occur only once, and more than 2% lies in the top ten. The sequencing here drew on peripheral blood, taken from a patient treated with radiotherapy plus ipilimumab. The receptors here all came from a human donor with non-small cell lung cancer who had a partial response to radiotherapy plus ipilimumab. Both conserved end residues are part of each CDR3.

CDR3 length: 14; V gene: TRBV7-9; J gene: TRBJ1-1; CDR3 protein: CASSTGTAVTEAFF
CDR3 length: 16; V gene: TRBV18; J gene: TRBJ2-1; CDR3 protein: CASSPRLAGELDEQFF
CDR3 length: 15; V gene: TRBV28; J gene: TRBJ1-5; CDR3 protein: CASRNGPVSNQPQHF
CDR3 length: 14; V gene: TRBV28; J gene: TRBJ1-1; CDR3 protein: CASSLTRAITEAFF
CDR3 length: 20; V gene: TRBV4-1; J gene: TRBJ1-3; CDR3 protein: CASSREQTGAILNTGNTIYF
CDR3 length: 16; V gene: TRBV10-3; J gene: TRBJ2-2; CDR3 protein: CAISEGGRGNTGELFF
CDR3 length: 17; V gene: TRBV11-2; J gene: TRBJ2-5; CDR3 protein: CASSLVSGSVIGETQYF
CDR3 length: 16; V gene: TRBV27; J gene: TRBJ2-2; CDR3 protein: CASSPGTGAPVGELFF
CDR3 length: 15; V gene: TRBV5-1; J gene: TRBJ1-2; CDR3 protein: CASSLGQPGDYGYTF
CDR3 length: 16; V gene: TRBV5-4; J gene: TRBJ2-7; CDR3 protein: CASSFGGSGSVYEQYF
CDR3 length: 18; V gene: TRBV5-5; J gene: TRBJ1-2; CDR3 protein: CASSLSLQGAAPNYGYTF
CDR3 length: 13; V gene: TRBV2; J gene: TRBJ2-5; CDR3 protein: CASRRQGGETQYF
CDR3 length: 14; V gene: TRBV5-6; J gene: TRBJ2-7; CDR3 protein: CASSLGWGAYEQYF
CDR3 length: 14; V gene: TRBV5-8; J gene: TRBJ1-2; CDR3 protein: CASSLDLTSRGYTF
CDR3 length: 16; V gene: TRBV6-5; J gene: TRBJ1-5; CDR3 protein: CASSYSPRGSNQPQHF
CDR3 length: 15; V gene: TRBV5-1; J gene: TRBJ2-3; CDR3 protein: CASSSQGAGADTQYF
CDR3 length: 16; V gene: TRBV6-5; J gene: TRBJ2-3; CDR3 protein: CASSSRTSGRTDTQYF
CDR3 length: 15; V gene: TRBV6-1; J gene: TRBJ2-3; CDR3 protein: CASSELAGGPDTQYF
CDR3 length: 13; V gene: TRBV15; J gene: TRBJ2-7; CDR3 protein: CATSRDTYYEQYF
CDR3 length: 16; V gene: TRBV11-2; J gene: TRBJ2-2; CDR3 protein: CASSRGLAVNTGELFF
CDR3 length: 14; V gene: TRBV4-3; J gene: TRBJ2-5; CDR3 protein: CASSQDPRQETQYF
CDR3 length: 18; V gene: TRBV10-3; J gene: TRBJ1-2; CDR3 protein: CAISGLDSSSQANYGYTF
CDR3 length: 15; V gene: TRBV5-1; J gene: TRBJ2-3; CDR3 protein: CASSLQGLSTDTQYF
CDR3 length: 15; V gene: TRBV11-2; J gene: TRBJ2-2; CDR3 protein: CASSLDRGRSGELFF
CDR3 length: 18; V gene: TRBV7-9; J gene: TRBJ2-6; CDR3 protein: CATPHRGSRSSGANVLTF
CDR3 length: 14; V gene: TRBV2; J gene: TRBJ1-4; CDR3 protein: CASSDRQMGEKLFF
CDR3 length: 15; V gene: TRBV19; J gene: TRBJ1-2; CDR3 protein: CASSSWTGTGRSYTF
CDR3 length: 15; V gene: TRBV6-1; J gene: TRBJ2-3; CDR3 protein: CASSEWTGTTDTQYF
CDR3 length: 11; V gene: TRBV6-6; J gene: TRBJ2-7; CDR3 protein: CASSGSYEQYF
CDR3 length: 13; V gene: TRBV18; J gene: TRBJ1-1; CDR3 protein: CASQLQDNTEAFF
CDR3 length: 15; V gene: TRBV4-1; J gene: TRBJ2-7; CDR3 protein: CASSHGVGQVYEQYF
CDR3 length: 13; V gene: TRBV5-4; J gene: TRBJ1-1; CDR3 protein: CASRMASNTEAFF
CDR3 length: 16; V gene: TRBV5-4; J gene: TRBJ1-3; CDR3 protein: CASSSQGALSGNTIYF
CDR3 length: 16; V gene: TRBV28; J gene: TRBJ1-5; CDR3 protein: CASSYPSHYSNQPQHF
CDR3 length: 16; V gene: TRBV5-4; J gene: TRBJ1-1; CDR3 protein: CASSPDRGSMNTEAFF
CDR3 length: 12; V gene: TRBV30; J gene: TRBJ1-3; CDR3 protein: CAWSIVGNTIYF
CDR3 length: 14; V gene: TRBV9; J gene: TRBJ2-5; CDR3 protein: CASSVVGQGETQYF
CDR3 length: 16; V gene: TRBV7-9; J gene: TRBJ2-2; CDR3 protein: CASSLGQGGDTGELFF
CDR3 length: 13; V gene: TRBV6-5; J gene: TRBJ1-1; CDR3 protein: CASGDRAVGMAFF
CDR3 length: 14; V gene: TRBV6-1; J gene: TRBJ1-1; CDR3 protein: CASSGGTGATEAFF
CDR3 length: 15; V gene: TRBV7-2; J gene: TRBJ2-7; CDR3 protein: CASSLVGPGMYEQYF
CDR3 length: 13; V gene: TRBV5-1; J gene: TRBJ2-7; CDR3 protein: CASSLTGGYEQYF
CDR3 length: 18; V gene: TRBV15; J gene: TRBJ2-4; CDR3 protein: CATSRPRETSIGRNIQYF
CDR3 length: 16; V gene: TRBV27; J gene: TRBJ1-4; CDR3 protein: CASSSYDRKGSEKLFF
CDR3 length: 15; V gene: TRBV18; J gene: TRBJ1-1; CDR3 protein: CASSPPSAVNTEAFF
CDR3 length: 14; V gene: TRBV4-1; J gene: TRBJ2-1; CDR3 protein: CASRQAGGLNEQFF
CDR3 length: 15; V gene: TRBV6-1; J gene: TRBJ1-1; CDR3 protein: CASRGYGATNTEAFF
CDR3 length: 14; V gene: TRBV28; J gene: TRBJ2-3; CDR3 protein: CASSFEQGTDTQYF
CDR3 length: 21; V gene: TRBV27; J gene: TRBJ2-3; CDR3 protein: CASSPYVRGTSGPGSTDTQYF
CDR3 length: 18; V gene: TRBV9; J gene: TRBJ2-5; CDR3 protein: CASSPPGGTSGTQETQYF
CDR3 length: 12; V gene: TRBV27; J gene: TRBJ2-7; CDR3 protein: CASRPRNHEQYF
CDR3 length: 14; V gene: TRBV28; J gene: TRBJ1-1; CDR3 protein: CASSLDRVNTEAFF
CDR3 length: 15; V gene: TRBV15; J gene: TRBJ1-4; CDR3 protein: CATSRHRGTNEKLFF
CDR3 length: 10; V gene: TRBV20-1; J gene: TRBJ2-7; CDR3 protein: CSAGAYEQYF
CDR3 length: 19; V gene: TRBV4-3; J gene: TRBJ2-3; CDR3 protein: CASSLQAVGLATSTDTQYF
CDR3 length: 10; V gene: TRBV19; J gene: TRBJ1-2; CDR3 protein: CATGGYGYTF
CDR3 length: 15; V gene: TRBV27; J gene: TRBJ2-2; CDR3 protein: CASRLAGLTTGELFF
CDR3 length: 17; V gene: TRBV27; J gene: TRBJ1-4; CDR3 protein: CASSPQGQPGVGEKLFF
CDR3 length: 16; V gene: TRBV7-2; J gene: TRBJ2-3; CDR3 protein: CASSPRGTSGRDTQYF